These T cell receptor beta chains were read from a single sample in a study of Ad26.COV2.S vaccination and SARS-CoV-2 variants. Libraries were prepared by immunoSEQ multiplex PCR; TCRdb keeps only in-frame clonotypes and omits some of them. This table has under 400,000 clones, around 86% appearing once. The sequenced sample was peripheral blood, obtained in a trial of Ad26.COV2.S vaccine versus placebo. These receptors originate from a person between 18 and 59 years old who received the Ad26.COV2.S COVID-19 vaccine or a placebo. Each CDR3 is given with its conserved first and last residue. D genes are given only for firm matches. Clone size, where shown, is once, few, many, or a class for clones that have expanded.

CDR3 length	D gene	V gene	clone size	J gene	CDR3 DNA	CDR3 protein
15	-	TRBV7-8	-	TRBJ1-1	TGTGCCAGCAGCGCTTCAGGGGTGTTGACCACTGAAGCTTTCTTT	CASSASGVLTTEAFF
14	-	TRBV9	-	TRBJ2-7	TGTGCCAGCAGCGTAACCTTTGGGGCCTACGAGCAGTACTTC	CASSVTFGAYEQYF
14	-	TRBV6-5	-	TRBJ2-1	TGTGCCAGCAGTCGCGGGACTCCGTACAATGAGCAGTTCTTC	CASSRGTPYNEQFF
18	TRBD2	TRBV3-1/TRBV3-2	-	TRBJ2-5	TGTGCCAGCAGCCAACTCGGGACTAGCGGGGCTCGGGTAGAGACCCAGTACTTC	CASSQLGTSGARVETQYF
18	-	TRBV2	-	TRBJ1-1	TGTGCCAGCAGCCCCAACGGTTTCATGGGGGGTTGGGGCACTGAAGCTTTCTTT	CASSPNGFMGGWGTEAFF
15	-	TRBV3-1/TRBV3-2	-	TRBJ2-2	TGTGCCAGCAGCCAAGGGGGGCCGAACACCGGGGAGCTGTTTTTT	CASSQGGPNTGELFF
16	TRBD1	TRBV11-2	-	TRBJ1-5	TGTGCCAGCAGCCCTTCCGGGACAGGGGGTATTCAGCCCCAGCATTTT	CASSPSGTGGIQPQHF
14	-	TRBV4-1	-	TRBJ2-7	TGCGCCAGCAGCCAAGGGGCTGGGGCGGACGAGCAGTACTTC	CASSQGAGADEQYF
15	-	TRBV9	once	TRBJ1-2	TGTGCCAGCAGCGCAGACAGTGAACCTTTTTATGGCTACACCTTC	CASSADSEPFYGYTF
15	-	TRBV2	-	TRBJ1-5	TGTGCCAGCAGTGAGGCCGGCGGTAGCAATCAGCCCCAGCATTTT	CASSEAGGSNQPQHF
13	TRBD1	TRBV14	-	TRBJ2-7	TGTGCCAGCAGACCCACAGGGGGAGAAGAGCAGTACTTC	CASRPTGGEEQYF
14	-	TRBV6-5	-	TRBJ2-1	TGTGCCAGCAGTTTAAGTTCCGGGCGGGGTGAGCAGTTCTTC	CASSLSSGRGEQFF
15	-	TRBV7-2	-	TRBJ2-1	TGTGCCAGCAGCTTAGGGCGGGGGCCCCCAAATGAGCAGTTCTTC	CASSLGRGPPNEQFF
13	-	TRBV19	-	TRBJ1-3	TGTGCCAGTAGTCAAGGACGGGGAAACACCATATATTTT	CASSQGRGNTIYF
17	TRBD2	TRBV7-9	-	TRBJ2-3	TGTGCCAGCAGCTTTTTAGCGGGGGGGTCTGCCACAGATACGCAGTATTTT	CASSFLAGGSATDTQYF
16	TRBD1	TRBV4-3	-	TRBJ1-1	TGCGCCAGCAGCCCCCTGGTGGGACAGGAGAACACTGAAGCTTTCTTT	CASSPLVGQENTEAFF
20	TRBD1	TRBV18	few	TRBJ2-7	TGTGCCAGCTCACCCTTACGATTCCGACAGGGTCTGGTTTCGGCCTACGAGCAGTACTTC	CASSPLRFRQGLVSAYEQYF
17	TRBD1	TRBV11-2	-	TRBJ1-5	TGTGCCAGCAGCTCGGGACAGGGCCTGGGGAGCAATCAGCCCCAGCATTTT	CASSSGQGLGSNQPQHF
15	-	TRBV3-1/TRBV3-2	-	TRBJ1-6	TGTGCCAGCAGCCAAGATTGGGGAGGGGAGCGGCCCCTCCACTTT	CASSQDWGGERPLHF
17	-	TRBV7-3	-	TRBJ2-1	TGTGCCAGCAGCTTAATAGCGGGGCAGGGGGAATACAATGAGCAGTTCTTC	CASSLIAGQGEYNEQFF
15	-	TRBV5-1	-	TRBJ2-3	TGCGCCAGCAGCCACCGGGACACCCGCACAGATACGCAGTATTTT	CASSHRDTRTDTQYF
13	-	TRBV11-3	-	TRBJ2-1	TGTGCCAGCAGCTCCCCCGCTGACATAGAGCAGTTCTTC	CASSSPADIEQFF
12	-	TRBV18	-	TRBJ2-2	TGTGCCAGCTCACCGGGCACCGGGGAGCTGTTTTTT	CASSPGTGELFF
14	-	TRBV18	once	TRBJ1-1	TGTGCCAGCTCACCAGAAGTATTGAACACTGAAGCTTTCTTT	CASSPEVLNTEAFF
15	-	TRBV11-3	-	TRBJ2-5	TGTGCCAGCAGCTTAGGGGGGGACAGTGGAGAGACCCAGTACTTC	CASSLGGDSGETQYF
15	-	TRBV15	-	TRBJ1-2	TGTGCCACCAGCGATGCCTACGAGCGGAACTATGGCTACACCTTC	CATSDAYERNYGYTF
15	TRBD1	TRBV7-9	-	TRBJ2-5	TGTGCCAGCAGCTCGACAGGGCTCTACCAAGAGACCCAGTACTTC	CASSSTGLYQETQYF
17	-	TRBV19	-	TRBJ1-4	TGTGCCAGTAGTGCTCCGGGCGCGGCAGCAACTAATGAAAAACTGTTTTTT	CASSAPGAAATNEKLFF
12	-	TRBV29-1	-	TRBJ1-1	TGCAGCGTTGGTCAGTTGAACACTGAAGCTTTCTTT	CSVGQLNTEAFF
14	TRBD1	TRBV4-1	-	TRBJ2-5	TGCGCCAGCAGCCCCCGACAGGGGGTCGGGACCCAGTACTTC	CASSPRQGVGTQYF
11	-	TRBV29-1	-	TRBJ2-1	TGCAGCACCGGGGATTACAATGAGCAGTTCTTC	CSTGDYNEQFF
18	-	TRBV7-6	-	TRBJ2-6	TGTGCCAGCAGCTCTTTCAAGACAGCGCCCTCTGGGGCCAACGTCCTGACTTTC	CASSSFKTAPSGANVLTF
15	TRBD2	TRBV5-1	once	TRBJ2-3	TGCGCCAGCAGCTTGCTAGCGGGGGCCCCCGATACGCAGTATTTT	CASSLLAGAPDTQYF
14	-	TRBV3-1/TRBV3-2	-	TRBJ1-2	TGTGCCAGCAGCCAAGATAACGCAGGATATGGCTACACCTTC	CASSQDNAGYGYTF
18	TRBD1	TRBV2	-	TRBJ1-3	TGTGCCAGCATTGAGTTGGAGGACAGGGGAAGGGTGTCAAACACCATATATTTT	CASIELEDRGRVSNTIYF
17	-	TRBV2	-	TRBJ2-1	TGTGCCAGCAGTGTGAGGAACTCGGACAGGCGGGGCAATGAGCAGTTCTTC	CASSVRNSDRRGNEQFF
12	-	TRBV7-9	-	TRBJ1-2	TGTGCCAGCAACGTGGACCACTATGGCTACACCTTC	CASNVDHYGYTF
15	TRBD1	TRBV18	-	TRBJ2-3	TGTGCCAGCTCAACAGACAGGGTCAGCACAGATACGCAGTATTTT	CASSTDRVSTDTQYF
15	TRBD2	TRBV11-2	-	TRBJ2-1	TGTGCCAGCAGCCAAGCTAGCGGGGGGTACAATGAGCAGTTCTTC	CASSQASGGYNEQFF
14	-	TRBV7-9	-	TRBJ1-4	TGTGCCAGCAGCGCAGGACAGATTAATGAAAAACTGTTTTTT	CASSAGQINEKLFF
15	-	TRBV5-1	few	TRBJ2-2	TGCGCCAGCAGCTTGCCCACGGCGAACACCGGGGAGCTGTTTTTT	CASSLPTANTGELFF
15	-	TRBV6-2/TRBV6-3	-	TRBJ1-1	TGTGCCAGCAGTTTAATGACAGGAGAGGACACTGAAGCTTTCTTT	CASSLMTGEDTEAFF
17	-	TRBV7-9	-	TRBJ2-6	TGTGCCAGCACCCTTGTGGACTCCCGCTCTGGGGCCAACGTCCTGACTTTC	CASTLVDSRSGANVLTF
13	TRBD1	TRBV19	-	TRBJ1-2	TGTGCCAGTACCCCAGGGACAGGGTGGGGCTACACCTTC	CASTPGTGWGYTF
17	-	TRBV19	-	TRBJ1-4	TGTGCCAGTAGTACTCCCCGACAGACACGTTTAGGAGAAAAACTGTTTTTT	CASSTPRQTRLGEKLFF
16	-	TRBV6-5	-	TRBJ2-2	TGTGCCAGCAGTTACATGTCCCGACCGATTTACGGGGAGCTGTTTTTT	CASSYMSRPIYGELFF
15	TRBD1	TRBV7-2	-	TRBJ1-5	TGTGCCAGCAGCACGAGGACAGGGTTCGGTCAGCCCCAGCATTTT	CASSTRTGFGQPQHF
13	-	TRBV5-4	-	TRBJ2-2	TGTGCCAGCAGCTTGGCGGGGACCGGGGAGCTGTTTTTT	CASSLAGTGELFF
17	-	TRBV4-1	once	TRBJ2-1	TGCGCCAGCAGCCAAGATCCTGAGTGGCTCAGACACAATGAGCAGTTCTTC	CASSQDPEWLRHNEQFF
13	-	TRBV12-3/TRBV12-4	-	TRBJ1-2	TGTGCCAGCACCCTAGGGACACCCTATGGCTACACCTTC	CASTLGTPYGYTF
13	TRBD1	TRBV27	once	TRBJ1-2	TGTGCCACATCAGGGGGTTACTATGATGGCTACACCTTC	CATSGGYYDGYTF
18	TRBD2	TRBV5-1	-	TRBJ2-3	TGCGCCAGCAGCTTGGGATTAGCGGGGGCGCTAAGCACAGATACGCAGTATTTT	CASSLGLAGALSTDTQYF
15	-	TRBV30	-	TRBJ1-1	TGTGCCTGGAGTCTCCCGGGACGGCTGAACACTGAAGCTTTCTTT	CAWSLPGRLNTEAFF
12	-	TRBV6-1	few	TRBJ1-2	TGTGCCAGCAGTGACAGGGGCTATGGCTACACCTTC	CASSDRGYGYTF